What follows are 4 T cell receptor beta chains derived from one specimen sequenced in a study of cytomegalovirus exposure and HLA in healthy donors. The primer mix had 60 Vbeta and 13 Jbeta primers. Only in-frame clones appear in the TCRdb table, and some are missing; sequencing was by immunoSEQ multiplex PCR. The top ten hold about 13% of the sample, which has some 150,000 clones, 60% to 80% seen once. The specimen was PBMCs. Receptors originate from a man under 40 in good health and CMV-seropositive.

This clone was counted once. The J gene is TRBJ1-3, the V gene TRBV6-5; perhaps TRBD1 as D (5 bases). The germline V gene has CDR1 MNHEY and CDR2 SVGAGI. V lost 7 bases, J lost 0 bases, and 13 bases lay in between. The CDR3 covers 15 residues. The CDR3 DNA follows: TGTGCCAGCAAACCCCGGGGGGACTCTGGAAACACCATATATTTT. Amino acids: CASKPRGDSGNTIYF.

This clone was found once. J is TRBJ1-6 and V is TRBV6-5, with D maybe TRBD1 (5 bases). The CDR3 spans 12 residues. V lost 6 bases, J lost 8 bases, and 8 bases lay in between. Germline V lookup: CDR1 MNHEY, CDR2 SVGAGI. CDR3 sequence (DNA): TGTGCCAGCAGGGCGGGGGATTCACCCCTCCACTTT. Its protein product is CASRAGDSPLHF.

The chain recombines TRBV7-9 with TRBJ2-2; 7 bases agree with TRBD2. Germline CDR1 reads SEHNR; CDR2 reads FQNEAQ (reference sequence). Germline trimming cut 0 bases from V and 1 base from J; bases unmatched to any gene: 5. The CDR3 consists of 17 residues. DNA of the CDR3: TGTGCCAGCAGCTTAGCGTCGGGCGGGAGGAACACCGGGGAGCTGTTTTTT. Translated, it gives CASSLASGGRNTGELFF.

The chain couples TRBV28 to TRBJ1-4; TRBD1 matches at 8 bases. The CDR3 loop spans 18 amino acids. V shed 5 bases, J shed 0 bases, and the junction held 11 bases outside the gene matches. Looked up from germline, CDR1 is MDHEN and CDR2 is SYDVKM. The DNA for the CDR3 is TGTGCCAGCAGTCAAACTGGACAGGGAGCGACAACTAATGAAAAACTGTTTTTT. Its translation: CASSQTGQGATTNEKLFF.